This passage covers 32 T cell receptor beta chains from one sample sequenced in a study of PD-L1 blockade in urothelial cancer. Time point: pretreatment peripheral blood. Sequencing was performed with immunoSEQ multiplex PCR; in TCRdb, only in-frame clones are kept and a portion is missing. Of roughly 63,000 clones listed, 81% were seen once; the top ten hold 2.5% to 3.5%. The sequencing used PBMCs, collected around atezolizumab (anti-PD-L1) treatment. The receptors derive from a man aged 70-80 years with urothelial cancer.

The genes are TRBV11-2 and TRBJ2-1; 11 bases map to TRBD2. The CDR3 runs 15 residues. CDR1 and CDR2 from the germline V gene are SGHAT and FQNNGV. Losses at the gene ends were 6 bases for V and 7 bases for J; bases not matched to a gene: 8. Here the CDR3 DNA reads TGTGCCAGCAGGGCTACTAGCGGGAGAAGAAATGAGCAGTTCTTC. This translates into CASRATSGRRNEQFF.

The V call is TRBV10-3, the J call TRBJ2-5; TRBD2 aligns across 10 bases. This CDR3 is built from 12 residues. Unmatched junction bases numbered 3, after V lost 9 bases and J lost 5 bases. Germline V gene data show CDR1 as ENHRY and CDR2 as SYGVKD. CDR3 nucleotide sequence: TGTGCCATTGGACTAGCGGAGGAGACCCAGTACTTC. Protein product: CAIGLAEETQYF.

This clone was counted between two and nine times. V usage is TRBV7-9 and J usage is TRBJ2-7, with a possible D match to TRBD2 (5 bases). Trimming shortened V by 4 bases and J by 5 bases, and 12 bases separated the two germline ends. Germline CDR1 SEHNR, CDR2 FQNEAQ (reference sequence). The CDR3 has 13 amino acids. This CDR3 is CASSYPPGDEQYF. CDR3 sequence (DNA): TGTGCCAGCAGCTACCCACCCGGGGACGAGCAGTACTTC.

V gene TRBV18 combines with J gene TRBJ2-2; no firm D call. Germline values: CDR1 KGHSH, CDR2 LQKENI. Between the trimmed V and J ends, which lost 2 bases and 1 base, there was a span of 8 bases. CDR3 length equals 15 residues. In DNA, the CDR3 is TGTGCCAGCTCACCAGTTGCCAGGAACACCGGGGAGCTGTTTTTT. It encodes CASSPVARNTGELFF. Filled out from reference TRBV18 and TRBJ2-2, the complete variable domain reads NAGVMQNPRHLVRRRGQEARLRCSPMKGHSHVYWYRQLPEEGLKFMVYLQKENIIDESGMPKERFSAEFPKEGPSILRIQQVVRGDSAAYFCASSPVARNTGELFFGEGSRLTVL.

The table lists this clone with a few counts. V is TRBV11-2 and J is TRBJ1-4; D ambiguous. This CDR3 contains 17 residues. The V gene lost 1 base and the J gene lost 8 bases, with 20 bases spanning the gap. The V gene's germline CDR1 is SGHAT and CDR2 FQNNGV. CDR3 in amino acids: CASSLGGFGRFAEKLFF. CDR3 sequence (DNA): TGTGCCAGCAGCTTAGGTGGATTCGGCAGGTTCGCGGAAAAACTGTTTTTT.

V is TRBV7-2 and J is TRBJ2-7; 7 nucleotides match TRBD2. Losses at the gene ends were 1 base for V and 5 bases for J; bases not matched to a gene: 8. The germline V gene has CDR1 SGHTA and CDR2 FQGNSA. The CDR3 runs 15 residues. The CDR3 sequence: CASSLGGSVPDEQYF. In DNA form, the CDR3 reads TGTGCCAGCAGCTTAGGCGGGAGCGTCCCTGACGAGCAGTACTTC.

J is TRBJ2-7 and V is TRBV18, with unresolved D. V was trimmed by 3 bases and J by 4 bases, leaving 7 bases between them. CDR3 length equals 12 residues. Germline V CDR1 and CDR2: KGHSH, LQKENI. CDR3 in amino acids: CASSPTEYEQYF. For the CDR3, the DNA is TGTGCCAGCTCACCTACGGAGTACGAGCAGTACTTC.

V gene TRBV2 combines with J gene TRBJ2-7; D not resolved. This CDR3 has 13 residues. V shed 2 bases and J shed 0 bases, with 5 bases lying between them. Germline V gene lookup returns CDR1 SNHLY and CDR2 FYNNEI. CDR3 in DNA: TGTGCCAGCAGTGAAAACAACTCCTACGAGCAGTACTTC. As protein: CASSENNSYEQYF.

The CDR3 DNA is TGTGCCAGCAGTTACACAGGTTACACTGAAGCTTTCTTT. It encodes CASSYTGYTEAFF. V gene TRBV6-6 combines with J gene TRBJ1-1; D may be TRBD1 (5 bases). Trimming removed 2 bases at V and 3 bases at J, with 7 bases between. The CDR3 loop spans 13 amino acids. In germline, CDR1 is MNHNY, CDR2 SVGAGI (reference sequence).

This clone has a handful of counts. This sequence joins TRBV6-1 and TRBJ1-1; no clear D gene. Trimming removed 3 bases at V and 2 bases at J, with 13 bases between. The CDR3 runs to 15 residues. The V gene's germline CDR1 is MNHNS and CDR2 SASEGT. DNA for the CDR3: TGTGCCAGCAGTGACCTGGGAGGGCTTAACACTGAAGCTTTCTTT. This gives the protein CASSDLGGLNTEAFF.

In its sample, this clone was seen many times. This sequence joins TRBV27 and TRBJ1-2; D perhaps matches TRBD1 (6 bases). The CDR3 is 11 amino acids. The ends were cut back, 4 bases at V and 8 bases at J, with 8 bases in the middle. Germline V CDR1 and CDR2: MNHEY, SMNVEV (reference sequence). CDR3 sequence (DNA): TGTGCCAGCAGTTCTCAGGGGGGCTACACCTTC. Translating it yields CASSSQGGYTF.

This clone was counted between two and nine times. V and J are TRBV18 and TRBJ2-1, with 10 bases lining up with TRBD1. The CDR3 is 16 amino acids. The germline V gene encodes CDR1 KGHSH and CDR2 LQKENI. V lost 1 base, J lost 2 bases, and 2 bases stayed unmatched. This CDR3 is CASSPRQGATYNEQFF. DNA for the CDR3: TGTGCCAGCTCACCACGACAGGGGGCTACCTACAATGAGCAGTTCTTC.

The gene calls are TRBV7-6 and TRBJ2-2; D unresolved. CDR3 size: 15 residues. Germline V CDR1 and CDR2: SGHVS, FNYEAQ. Trimming stripped 1 base from V and 3 bases from J, with 9 bases between. CDR3: CASSLGGDYTGELFF. The DNA for the CDR3 is TGTGCCAGCAGCTTAGGAGGAGACTACACCGGGGAGCTGTTTTTT.

This chain connects TRBV5-1 to TRBJ2-3; 10 bases fit TRBD2. Germline lookup yields CDR1 SGHRS and CDR2 YFSETQ. The CDR3 loop spans 16 amino acids. Trimming took 0 bases from V and 6 from J; bases not matched to a gene: 7. In DNA form, the CDR3 reads TGCGCCAGCAGCTTGGCAGCGGGGGGGCGCGGGGATACGCAGTATTTT. It is translated as CASSLAAGGRGDTQYF.

This clone has only one observation. The chain links TRBV5-4 to TRBJ2-3; 12 bases line up with TRBD1. This CDR3 has 16 amino acids. Germline CDR1 is SGHNT and CDR2 is YYREEE (reference sequence). J was trimmed by 1 base and V by 4 bases; bases with no gene match: 4. DNA for the CDR3: TGTGCCAGCAGCAGGGACAGGGGGCGCGGCACAGATACGCAGTATTTT. The encoded protein is CASSRDRGRGTDTQYF.

This rearrangement joins TRBV7-6 to TRBJ2-6, with 7 bases aligning to TRBD1. Germline V gene lookup returns CDR1 SGHVS and CDR2 FNYEAQ. After removal of 6 bases from V and 4 bases from J, the junction contained 12 bases not matched to a gene. There are 17 residues in the CDR3. CDR3 nucleotides: TGTGCCAGCAGTCCACTAGGGGGCCGGGCCGGGGCCAACGTCCTGACTTTC. Its protein product is CASSPLGGRAGANVLTF.

The CDR3 sequence: CASSLVPRGREETQYF. For the CDR3, the DNA is TGCGCCAGCAGCTTGGTTCCCAGGGGGCGCGAGGAGACCCAGTACTTC. This sequence joins TRBV5-1 and TRBJ2-5; 8 bases align to TRBD1. CDR1 SGHRS and CDR2 YFSETQ come from the germline V gene. The CDR3 covers 16 residues. J was trimmed by 5 bases and V by 0 bases; bases with no gene match: 9. Full variable domain (outside the CDR3, taken from reference TRBV5-1 and TRBJ2-5): KAGVTQTPRYLIKTRGQQVTLSCSPISGHRSVSWYQQTPGQGLQFLFEYFSETQRNKGNFPGRFSGRQFSNSRSEMNVSTLELGDSALYLCASSLVPRGREETQYFGPGTRLLVL.

The rearrangement links TRBV4-2 to TRBJ2-4, with TRBD2 matching over 11 bases. The ends lost 2 bases at V and 6 bases at J; junction bases unmatched: 6. This CDR3 has 16 amino acids. From germline, CDR1 is LGHNA and CDR2 YNFKEQ. CDR3: CASSQKVGTSGNIQYF. The DNA for the CDR3 is TGTGCCAGCAGCCAAAAGGTTGGGACTAGCGGAAACATTCAGTACTTC.

The rearrangement uses TRBV5-1 and TRBJ2-5, with TRBD2 identical over 9 bases. Trimming at V came to 0 bases and at J to 5 bases, leaving 8 bases not matched to a gene. The CDR3 loop spans 16 amino acids. The germline gives CDR1 SGHRS, CDR2 YFSETQ. CDR3 in amino acids: CASSLEVAGEGETQYF. Written as DNA, the CDR3 is TGCGCCAGCAGCTTGGAGGTAGCGGGAGAGGGGGAGACCCAGTACTTC.

V usage is TRBV15 and J usage is TRBJ1-1; 8 bases agree with TRBD1. The CDR3 contains 14 residues. In germline, CDR1 is LNHNV, CDR2 YYDKDF (reference sequence). V dropped 3 bases and J dropped 3; count of bases not matched to a gene: 3. The CDR3 DNA follows: TGTGCCACCAGCAGGTGGACAGGGCACACTGAAGCTTTCTTT. Translation gives CATSRWTGHTEAFF.

V is TRBV5-1 and J is TRBJ2-2, with unresolved D. This CDR3 has 13 residues. CDR1 and CDR2 (germline): SGHRS, YFSETQ. The V end lost 1 base, the J end lost 3 bases, and 4 bases lay between the germline ends. The CDR3 reads CASSLRDTGELFF. For the CDR3, the DNA is TGCGCCAGCAGCTTGCGGGACACCGGGGAGCTGTTTTTT.

This clone was seen more than once but under ten times. The chain combines TRBV6-4 with TRBJ2-7; D may be TRBD1 (5 bases). CDR3 length: 13 residues. CDR1 is MRHNA and CDR2 is SNTAGT in the germline V gene. V lost 6 bases to trimming and J lost 3 bases, with 12 bases between them. CDR3 bases: TGTGCCAGCAGGATGACAGATTTCTACGAGCAGTACTTC. The encoded protein is CASRMTDFYEQYF.

The chain recombines TRBV7-2 with TRBJ2-5; D is unresolved. The CDR3 runs 13 residues. Trimming cost V 1 base and J 4 bases, with 7 bases left between them. The V gene's germline CDR1 is SGHTA and CDR2 FQGNSA. The chain's CDR3 is CASSLVSRETQYF. CDR3 bases: TGTGCCAGCAGCTTAGTGAGTAGAGAGACCCAGTACTTC.

This CDR3 is CATSRGLAGSYEQYF. CDR3 nucleotides: TGTGCCACCAGCAGAGGACTAGCGGGATCCTACGAGCAGTACTTC. The J gene is TRBJ2-7, the V gene TRBV15; 11 bases fit TRBD2. The germline CDR1 and CDR2 sequences are LNHNV and YYDKDF (reference sequence). The CDR3 loop spans 15 amino acids. J was trimmed by 1 base and V by 1 base; bases with no gene match: 0.

V gene TRBV7-9 combines with J gene TRBJ2-7; 7 nucleotides line up with TRBD1. The CDR3 is 13 residues long. Germline lookup yields CDR1 SEHNR and CDR2 FQNEAQ (reference sequence). Germline trimming cut 4 bases from V and 1 base from J; bases unmatched to any gene: 1. The CDR3 sequence is CASSSTGSYEQYF. The DNA for the CDR3 is TGTGCCAGCAGCTCGACAGGGTCCTACGAGCAGTACTTC.

This clone was counted a few times. The gene calls are TRBV6-1 and TRBJ2-1; 13 nucleotides line up with TRBD2. V gave up 8 bases and J gave up 6 bases; unmatched junction bases: 4. The CDR3 runs 14 residues. CDR1 MNHNS and CDR2 SASEGT come from the germline V gene. The CDR3 DNA reads TGTGCCAGCCCCAGGACTAGCGGGAGCAATGAGCAGTTCTTC. It encodes CASPRTSGSNEQFF.

DNA for the CDR3: TGTGCCAGTGGCCGAACTGAAGCTTTCTTT. Translation gives CASGRTEAFF. The genes are TRBV19 and TRBJ1-1; D gene ambiguous. V lost 8 bases and J 5 bases, leaving 6 bases between the germline ends. Germline CDR1 reads LNHDA; CDR2 reads SQIVND (reference sequence). The CDR3 runs 10 residues.

This chain links TRBV5-1 with TRBJ2-7; the D gene is possibly TRBD1 (6 bases). Germline-derived CDR1 and CDR2 are SGHRS and YFSETQ. Between the trimmed V and J ends, which lost 5 bases and 4 bases, there was a span of 10 bases. The length of the CDR3 is 12 residues. Here the CDR3 reads CASSLQGYEQYF. In DNA form, the CDR3 reads TGCGCCAGCAGTTTACAGGGATACGAGCAGTACTTC.

This sequence joins TRBV2 and TRBJ1-1; perhaps TRBD1 as D (6 bases). This CDR3 comprises 15 residues. The germline V and J ends were trimmed by 7 bases and 0 bases, with 15 bases remaining between them. Germline V CDR1 and CDR2: SNHLY, FYNNEI. CDR3 protein: CASNRARAVNTEAFF. The CDR3 region has the DNA TGTGCCAGCAACAGGGCTCGGGCGGTGAACACTGAAGCTTTCTTT.

This chain connects TRBV5-1 to TRBJ2-3, with D perhaps TRBD1 (5 bases). Germline CDR1 is SGHRS and CDR2 is YFSETQ. The ends were cut back, 0 bases at V and 3 bases at J, with 11 bases in the middle. The CDR3 is 15 amino acids. Here the CDR3 DNA reads TGCGCCAGCAGCTTGGAGGGGCGTTGGACAGATACGCAGTATTTT. Its translation: CASSLEGRWTDTQYF.

V is TRBV7-8 and J is TRBJ2-5; the match to TRBD2 covers 7 bases. The CDR3 totals 14 residues. In germline, CDR1 is SGHVS, CDR2 FQNEAQ. V gave up 6 bases and J gave up 4 bases; unmatched junction bases: 8. CDR3: CASSLGLVRETQYF. CDR3 in DNA: TGTGCCAGCAGTCTCGGACTAGTGAGAGAGACCCAGTACTTC.

V is TRBV30 and J is TRBJ2-1; 8 bases fit TRBD2. V lost 4 bases and J lost 8; bases outside the gene matches: 16. Looked up from germline, CDR1 is GTSNPN and CDR2 is SVGIG (reference sequence). The CDR3 length is 16 residues. CDR3 sequence reads: CAWTVPPGLGGHEQFF. The CDR3 DNA reads as TGTGCCTGGACCGTACCCCCGGGACTAGGAGGCCATGAGCAGTTCTTC.